This is a list of T cell receptor beta chains from one sample in a study of cytomegalovirus exposure and HLA in healthy donors. The method was immunoSEQ multiplex PCR; TCRdb's version includes in-frame clones alone and lacks a portion of them. The sample has around 140,000 clones; roughly three fifths are singletons. The sequenced material came from PBMCs. Receptors originate from a woman in her sixties in good health and CMV-seronegative. The CDR3 runs from the conserved cysteine through the conserved F or W. The order of the fields is J gene, CDR3 length, clone size, V gene, D gene, CDR3 protein, CDR3 DNA. The D gene is left open where the match is weak. A clone size is listed for some rows: how often the clone was seen (once, few, many), or a class if it is expanded.

>TRBJ2-2|16|.|TRBV5-1|TRBD2
CASSLSPTSNFGELFF
TGCGCCAGCAGCTTATCTCCGACTAGCAACTTTGGGGAGCTGTTTTTT
>TRBJ2-2|16|.|TRBV14|TRBD2
CASSMTSATNTGELFF
TGTGCCAGCAGTATGACTAGCGCAACGAACACCGGGGAGCTGTTTTTT
>TRBJ2-3|15|.|TRBV5-1|.
CASSLDPTSTDTQYF
TGCGCCAGCAGCTTGGACCCTACTAGCACAGATACGCAGTATTTT
>TRBJ2-2|16|many|TRBV9|TRBD2
CASSVRREKNTGELFF
TGTGCCAGCAGCGTAAGGCGGGAGAAGAACACCGGGGAGCTGTTTTTT
>TRBJ2-1|15|.|TRBV19|.
CASSIDSGRYNEQFF
TGTGCCAGTAGTATAGACAGCGGTCGCTACAATGAGCAGTTCTTC
>TRBJ1-1|14|.|TRBV5-1|TRBD1
CASSSTGKNTEAFF
TGCGCCAGCAGCTCGACAGGGAAGAACACTGAAGCTTTCTTT
>TRBJ1-2|15|.|TRBV29-1|.
CSVERAGNMASGYTF
TGCAGCGTTGAAAGGGCAGGGAATATGGCGAGTGGCTACACCTTC
>TRBJ2-7|13|.|TRBV9|.
CASSVDLLNEQYF
TGTGCCAGCAGCGTAGATCTCCTTAACGAGCAGTACTTC
>TRBJ1-2|15|few|TRBV6-5|TRBD1
CASSLTGALINGYTF
TGTGCCAGCAGTTTGACAGGGGCGTTAATTAATGGCTACACCTTC
>TRBJ2-7|16|.|TRBV4-3|TRBD1
CASSQPRTGSSYEQYF
TGCGCCAGCAGCCAACCCCGGACAGGGAGCTCCTACGAGCAGTACTTC
>TRBJ2-3|16|.|TRBV7-9|TRBD2
CASSSPREGRADTQYF
TGTGCCAGCAGCTCCCCCCGGGAGGGGCGGGCAGATACGCAGTATTTT
>TRBJ1-1|15|.|TRBV6-5|.
CASSDSQGADTEAFF
TGTGCCAGCAGTGACTCACAGGGTGCCGACACTGAAGCTTTCTTT
>TRBJ2-4|16|few|TRBV5-4|TRBD1
CASSSGGGGAKNIQYF
TGTGCCAGCAGTTCAGGGGGCGGAGGTGCCAAAAACATTCAGTACTTC
>TRBJ2-2|16|.|TRBV7-3|TRBD1
CASSLRTGGGPGELFF
TGTGCCAGCAGCTTAAGGACAGGGGGAGGCCCCGGGGAGCTGTTTTTT
>TRBJ2-7|14|.|TRBV6-5|.
CASSYYESSYEQYF
TGTGCCAGCAGTTACTACGAGTCCTCCTACGAGCAGTACTTC
>TRBJ2-5|13|.|TRBV29-1|TRBD2
CSVGRGGRETQYF
TGCAGCGTTGGGCGGGGGGGCCGGGAGACCCAGTACTTC
>TRBJ2-1|17|few|TRBV27|TRBD2
CASKGFAGGSSYNEQFF
TGTGCCAGCAAGGGGTTCGCGGGAGGGAGCTCCTACAATGAGCAGTTCTTC
>TRBJ2-1|16|.|TRBV9|TRBD2
CASSASGGPSYNEQFF
TGTGCCAGCAGCGCTAGCGGGGGGCCATCCTACAATGAGCAGTTCTTC
>TRBJ2-7|16|.|TRBV7-2|.
CASSLAGGPIGYEQYF
TGTGCCAGCAGCTTAGCGGGGGGGCCGATCGGCTACGAGCAGTACTTC
>TRBJ2-2|15|.|TRBV5-6|.
CATTYLQGMTGELFF
TGTGCCACTACCTATCTGCAGGGAATGACCGGGGAGCTGTTTTTT
>TRBJ2-1|14|.|TRBV7-9|TRBD2
CASSYGTSGGEQFF
TGTGCCAGCAGTTATGGGACTAGCGGGGGAGAGCAGTTCTTC
>TRBJ2-7|15|.|TRBV7-8|TRBD1
CASSLQTGSPYEQYF
TGTGCCAGCAGCTTACAGACAGGGTCCCCCTACGAGCAGTACTTC
>TRBJ2-5|15|.|TRBV5-1|.
CASSPVEGSAETQYF
TGCGCCAGCAGCCCGGTGGAGGGGTCGGCGGAGACCCAGTACTTC
>TRBJ2-7|16|few|TRBV21-1|.
CASSLDIRDTVYEQYF
TGTGCCAGCAGCTTGGATATTCGGGACACCGTTTATGAGCAGTACTTC
>TRBJ1-2|13|.|TRBV7-8|.
CASSLAPTNGYTF
TGTGCCAGCAGCTTAGCTCCGACAAATGGCTACACCTTC
>TRBJ2-3|16|.|TRBV7-2|TRBD2
CASSRTSGATTDTQYF
TGTGCCAGCAGCCGGACTAGCGGGGCAACTACAGATACGCAGTATTTT
>TRBJ2-3|16|few|TRBV11-2|TRBD2
CASSSNLVGGEDTQYF
TGTGCCAGCAGCTCCAACTTGGTGGGAGGGGAAGATACGCAGTATTTT
>TRBJ2-5|15|few|TRBV5-5|.
CASSLAGGLRETQYF
TGTGCCAGCAGCTTGGCGGGGGGCCTGCGGGAGACCCAGTACTTC
>TRBJ2-7|14|.|TRBV6-5|.
CASSRGTAGYEQYF
TGTGCCAGCAGCCGCGGGACGGCGGGCTACGAGCAGTACTTC
>TRBJ1-2|13|once|TRBV6-5|TRBD1
CASRPTGVYGYTF
TGTGCCAGCAGGCCGACAGGGGTCTATGGCTACACCTTC
>TRBJ2-7|16|.|TRBV27|TRBD1
CASSLRGTGGSYEQYF
TGTGCCAGCAGTTTAAGAGGGACAGGGGGATCCTACGAGCAGTACTTC
>TRBJ1-1|14|.|TRBV6-5|.
CASSYFPGNTEAFF
TGTGCCAGCAGTTACTTCCCCGGGAACACTGAAGCTTTCTTT
>TRBJ1-1|18|.|TRBV7-9|.
CASSLAAPWGRGWTEAFF
TGTGCCAGCAGCTTAGCCGCTCCGTGGGGCAGGGGATGGACTGAAGCTTTCTTT
>TRBJ2-7|12|.|TRBV7-9|.
CSSSFLVGEQYF
TGTTCCAGCAGCTTTTTGGTCGGCGAGCAGTACTTC
>TRBJ2-1|13|.|TRBV7-2|.
CASSSYSRNEQFF
TGTGCCAGCAGCTCCTACTCCAGGAATGAGCAGTTCTTC
>TRBJ2-7|14|.|TRBV18|TRBD2
CASSPPGGAYEQYF
TGTGCCAGCTCACCACCGGGAGGGGCCTACGAGCAGTACTTC
>TRBJ2-4|15|.|TRBV9|TRBD1
CASSVGNRGLDIQYF
TGTGCCAGCAGCGTAGGAAACAGGGGGCTAGACATTCAGTACTTC
>TRBJ2-7|12|.|TRBV7-8|.
CASNYGAYEQYF
TGTGCCAGCAATTACGGAGCCTACGAGCAGTACTTC
>TRBJ1-2|14|once|TRBV7-8|.
CASTRGTNNYGYTF
TGTGCCAGCACCCGTGGGACAAACAACTATGGCTACACCTTC
>TRBJ2-1|17|.|TRBV7-2|.
CASSYPGGQAARNEQFF
TGTGCCAGCAGCTACCCCGGAGGGCAGGCGGCTCGCAATGAGCAGTTCTTC
>TRBJ1-3|15|.|TRBV4-1|TRBD1
CASSRLTGQGNTIYF
TGCGCCAGCAGCCGACTGACAGGGCAAGGAAACACCATATATTTT
>TRBJ1-5|12|.|TRBV5-8|.
CASSENSQPQHF
TGTGCCAGCAGCGAGAACAGTCAGCCCCAGCATTTT
>TRBJ2-1|17|.|TRBV5-3|TRBD2
CARSRSTSGGPVSEQFF
TGTGCCAGAAGCCGATCGACTAGCGGGGGTCCGGTGAGTGAGCAGTTCTTC
>TRBJ2-7|15|.|TRBV28|.
CASSLSGTGLYEQYF
TGTGCCAGCAGTTTGTCCGGGACGGGACTTTACGAGCAGTACTTC
>TRBJ2-2|15|.|TRBV6-6|.
CASGGRTANTGELFF
TGTGCCAGCGGCGGCCGGACAGCGAACACCGGGGAGCTGTTTTTT
>TRBJ2-3|16|.|TRBV21-1|.
CASSKSTGTSTDTQYF
TGTGCCAGCAGCAAAAGCACCGGGACTAGCACAGATACGCAGTATTTT
>TRBJ2-3|17|.|TRBV19|TRBD2
CASSPRLAGARTDTQYF
TGTGCCAGTAGTCCCCGACTAGCGGGGGCCCGCACAGATACGCAGTATTTT
>TRBJ2-2|15|few|TRBV28|TRBD1
CASSFGTGNTGELFF
TGTGCCAGCAGCTTCGGGACAGGGAACACCGGGGAGCTGTTTTTT
>TRBJ2-1|19|.|TRBV7-6|.
CASSLEGWGSPSSYNEQFF
TGTGCCAGCAGCTTAGAGGGCTGGGGCTCCCCGAGCTCCTACAATGAGCAGTTCTTC
>TRBJ2-2|18|.|TRBV19|.
CAARGAWRGGRDTGELFF
TGTGCAGCCAGGGGGGCTTGGCGCGGAGGGCGGGACACCGGGGAGCTGTTTTTT
>TRBJ2-7|16|.|TRBV5-6|TRBD2
CASSLARGGRSYEQYF
TGTGCCAGCAGCTTGGCGAGGGGAGGGCGCTCCTACGAGCAGTACTTC
>TRBJ1-4|15|.|TRBV5-1|TRBD1
CASSLWGTGGEKLFF
TGCGCCAGCAGCTTGTGGGGGACAGGGGGGGAAAAACTGTTTTTT